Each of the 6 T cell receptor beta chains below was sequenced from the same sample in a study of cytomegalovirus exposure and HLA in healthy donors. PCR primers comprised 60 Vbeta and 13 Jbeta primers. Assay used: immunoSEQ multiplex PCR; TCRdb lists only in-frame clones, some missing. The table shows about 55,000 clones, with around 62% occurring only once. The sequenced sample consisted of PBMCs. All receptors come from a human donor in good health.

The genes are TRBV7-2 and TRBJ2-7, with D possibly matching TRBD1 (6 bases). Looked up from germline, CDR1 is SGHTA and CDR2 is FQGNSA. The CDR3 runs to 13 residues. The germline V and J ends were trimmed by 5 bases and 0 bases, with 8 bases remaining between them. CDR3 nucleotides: TGTGCCAGCAGCCCGGACAGCTCCTACGAGCAGTACTTC. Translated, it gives CASSPDSSYEQYF.

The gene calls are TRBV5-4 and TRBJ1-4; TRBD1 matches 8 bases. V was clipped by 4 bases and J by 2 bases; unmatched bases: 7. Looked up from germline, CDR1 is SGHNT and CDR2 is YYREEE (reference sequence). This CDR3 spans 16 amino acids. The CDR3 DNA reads TGTGCCAGCAGCCCCACAGGGGGATTGACTAATGAAAAACTGTTTTTT. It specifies CASSPTGGLTNEKLFF. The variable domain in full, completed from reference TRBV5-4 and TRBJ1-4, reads ETGVTQSPTHLIKTRGQQVTLRCSSQSGHNTVSWYQQALGQGPQFIFQYYREEENGRGNFPPRFSGLQFPNYSSELNVNALELDDSALYLCASSPTGGLTNEKLFFGSGTQLSVL.

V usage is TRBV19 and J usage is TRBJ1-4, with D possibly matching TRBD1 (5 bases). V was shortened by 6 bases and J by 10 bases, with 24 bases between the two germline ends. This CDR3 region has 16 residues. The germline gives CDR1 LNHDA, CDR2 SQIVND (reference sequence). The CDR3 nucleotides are TGTGCCAGTAGCCTTGATAGCGGGGGGAGTAGCGGAAAACTGTTTTTT. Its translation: CASSLDSGGSSGKLFF.

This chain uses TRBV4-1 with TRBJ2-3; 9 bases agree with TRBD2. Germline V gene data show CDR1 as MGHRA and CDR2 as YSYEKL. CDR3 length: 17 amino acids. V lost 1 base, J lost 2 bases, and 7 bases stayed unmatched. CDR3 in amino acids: CASSQGPSGGPTDTQYF. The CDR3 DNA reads TGCGCCAGCAGCCAAGGGCCGAGCGGGGGGCCCACAGATACGCAGTATTTT.

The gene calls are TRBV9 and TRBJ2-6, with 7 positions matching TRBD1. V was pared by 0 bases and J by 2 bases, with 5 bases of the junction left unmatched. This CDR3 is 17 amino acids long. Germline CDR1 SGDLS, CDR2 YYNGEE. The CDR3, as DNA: TGTGCCAGCAGCGTAGCTGGTCAGGGGGCTGGGGCCAACGTCCTGACTTTC. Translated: CASSVAGQGAGANVLTF.

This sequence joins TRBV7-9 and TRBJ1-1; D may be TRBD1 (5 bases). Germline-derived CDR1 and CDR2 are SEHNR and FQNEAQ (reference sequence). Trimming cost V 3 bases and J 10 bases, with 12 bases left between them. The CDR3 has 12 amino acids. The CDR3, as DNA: TGTGCCAGCAGCTTGGGGGGAGGTGGAGCTTTCTTT. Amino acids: CASSLGGGGAFF.